Below, 30 T cell receptor beta chains from the same sample are listed, as sequenced in a study of T cell changes during pregnancy in multiple sclerosis. Clones were read by immunoSEQ multiplex PCR, and TCRdb kept only the in-frame ones, dropping some. The sample lists around 42,000 clones, about 91% occurring once. The sequencing used CD4+ T cells from peripheral blood mononuclear cells, collected in the second trimester of pregnancy. The receptors shown here come from a female donor in good health, enrolled as a control in a pregnancy study.

In DNA, the CDR3 is TGTGCCATCAGTGTAGGGACAGCCAATGAGCAGTTCTTC. Translated, it gives CAISVGTANEQFF. The V gene is TRBV10-3, the J gene TRBJ2-1, with 7 bases aligning to TRBD1. The CDR3 loop spans 13 amino acids. CDR1 is ENHRY, CDR2 SYGVKD, per germline. V trimming: 4 bases; J trimming: 6 bases; junction bases outside the gene matches: 3.

This chain uses TRBV5-8 with TRBJ2-1; 12 bases align to TRBD2. With 4 bases clipped from V and 6 bases from J, the junction kept 5 bases outside the gene matches. The germline V gene encodes CDR1 SGHTS and CDR2 YDEGEE. The CDR3 spans 15 residues. CDR3 sequence reads: CASSRRTSGTNEQFF. As DNA, the CDR3 is TGTGCCAGCAGCCGGAGGACTAGCGGGACCAATGAGCAGTTCTTC.

The CDR3 loop is CASSLGLAGNGYEQYF. The CDR3 nucleotides are TGTGCCAGCAGCTTGGGACTAGCGGGAAACGGCTACGAGCAGTACTTC. V and J are TRBV5-4 and TRBJ2-7; 11 positions agree with TRBD2. The CDR3 runs 16 residues. The germline CDR1 and CDR2 sequences are SGHNT and YYREEE (reference sequence). Unmatched junction bases numbered 5, after V lost 0 bases and J lost 3 bases.

The rearrangement joins TRBV6-5 to TRBJ2-7; D might be TRBD2 (6 bases). Trimming shortened V by 0 bases and J by 3 bases, and 9 bases separated the two germline ends. The germline gives CDR1 MNHEY, CDR2 SVGAGI. The CDR3 length is 14 residues. The CDR3: CASSYSGGNYEQYF. For the CDR3, the DNA is TGTGCCAGCAGTTACTCTGGCGGGAACTACGAGCAGTACTTC.

The rearrangement uses TRBV11-2 and TRBJ1-1; possibly TRBD1 for D (6 bases). Germline V lookup: CDR1 SGHAT, CDR2 FQNNGV. This CDR3 has 17 amino acids. V was clipped by 1 base and J by 4 bases, with 19 bases between them. The CDR3 bases are TGTGCCAGCAGCTTAGTCGCTCATCGGACAGTCGGCACTGAAGCTTTCTTT. This encodes CASSLVAHRTVGTEAFF.

The V and J genes are TRBV6-5 and TRBJ2-5; possible D gene TRBD1, 6 bases. Germline V gives CDR1 MNHEY, CDR2 SVGAGI. Trimming took off 5 bases at V and 3 bases at J, with 10 bases between the two ends. The CDR3 covers 13 residues. The CDR3 region is CASSRTEKETQYF. CDR3 nucleotide sequence: TGTGCCAGCAGTCGGACAGAGAAAGAGACCCAGTACTTC.

The CDR3: CASSISSRAEQYF. The CDR3 DNA sequence: TGTGCCAGTAGTATTTCCTCGAGGGCTGAGCAGTACTTC. The rearrangement links TRBV19 to TRBJ2-7; a weak D match, TRBD2 (5 bases). Trimming pared 3 bases from V and 7 bases from J, leaving 13 bases between. The V gene's germline CDR1 is LNHDA and CDR2 SQIVND (reference sequence). This CDR3 is 13 amino acids long.

V and J are TRBV27 and TRBJ1-2, with a tentative D call TRBD1 (5 bases). The V gene lost 6 bases and the J gene lost 5 bases, with 10 bases spanning the gap. The CDR3 extends over 12 amino acids. Germline V gives CDR1 MNHEY, CDR2 SMNVEV (reference sequence). The CDR3 here is CASSPGGYGYTF. DNA for the CDR3: TGTGCCAGCAGCCCGGGGGGATATGGCTACACCTTC.

The gene calls are TRBV6-5 and TRBJ1-1; unclear D gene. CDR1 MNHEY and CDR2 SVGAGI come from the germline V gene. The CDR3 extends over 13 amino acids. V gave up 2 bases and J gave up 2 bases, with 6 bases separating them. CDR3 protein: CASSYGPNTEAFF. The CDR3 bases are TGTGCCAGCAGTTACGGGCCTAACACTGAAGCTTTCTTT.

This chain connects TRBV9 to TRBJ2-2; 10 nucleotides match TRBD2. The ends lost 1 base at V and 2 bases at J; junction bases unmatched: 2. In germline, CDR1 is SGDLS, CDR2 YYNGEE. The CDR3 consists of 16 residues. The CDR3 loop is CASSVTLAGNTGELFF. CDR3 sequence (DNA): TGTGCCAGCAGCGTAACACTAGCGGGAAACACCGGGGAGCTGTTTTTT.

The chain uses TRBV7-2 and TRBJ2-5; possible D gene TRBD1, 6 bases. The germline V and J ends were trimmed by 5 bases and 5 bases, with 15 bases remaining between them. The germline V gene encodes CDR1 SGHTA and CDR2 FQGNSA. The CDR3 totals 14 residues. CDR3 amino acids: CASSPDRWSETQYF. The CDR3 DNA sequence: TGTGCCAGCAGCCCGGACAGATGGAGCGAGACCCAGTACTTC.

A single count supports this clone. V is TRBV14 and J is TRBJ1-1; D is uncertain. Trimming took 8 bases from V and 1 from J, leaving 11 bases between them. Looked up from germline, CDR1 is SGHDN and CDR2 is FVKESK. The CDR3 length is 13 residues. CDR3 loop: CASAPTRNTEAFF. The CDR3, as DNA: TGTGCCAGCGCACCGACTAGGAACACTGAAGCTTTCTTT.

The CDR3 DNA is TGTGCCAGCAGTGAACCGGCCCTGGGGGGTAAAAACTATGGCTACACCTTC. This encodes CASSEPALGGKNYGYTF. This rearrangement joins TRBV2 to TRBJ1-2, with D possibly being TRBD1 (5 bases). This CDR3 has 17 amino acids. Trimming removed 2 bases at V and 2 bases at J, with 18 bases between. Germline CDR1 and CDR2: SNHLY and FYNNEI.

The J gene is TRBJ2-1, the V gene TRBV6-1, with TRBD2 matching over 15 bases. The CDR3 sequence is 18 residues long. The V segment lost 3 bases and the J segment 1 base; nucleotides outside the gene matches: 4. Germline CDR1 and CDR2: MNHNS and SASEGT. CDR3 sequence (DNA): TGTGCCAGCAGTGATAGGACTAGCGGGGGGGCTTCCTACAATGAGCAGTTCTTC. It translates to CASSDRTSGGASYNEQFF.

The chain employs TRBV6-5 and TRBJ1-2, with 7 positions matching TRBD1. The germline V gene encodes CDR1 MNHEY and CDR2 SVGAGI. J was trimmed by 0 bases and V by 6 bases; bases with no gene match: 7. The CDR3 is made up of 15 amino acids. The chain's CDR3 is CASSYTGTANYGYTF. The DNA for the CDR3 is TGTGCCAGCAGCTACACCGGGACAGCTAACTATGGCTACACCTTC.

The chain carries TRBV27 and TRBJ2-7; 11 bases are a match to TRBD2. The CDR3 contains 15 residues. V shed 8 bases and J 0 bases; nucleotides not matched to a gene: 6. The germline V gene encodes CDR1 MNHEY and CDR2 SMNVEV (reference sequence). The CDR3 DNA is TGTGCCAGCCGCCTAGCGGGAGGTTTCTCCTACGAGCAGTACTTC. Translating gives CASRLAGGFSYEQYF.

The chain has TRBV25-1 and TRBJ1-1; 10 bases agree with TRBD1. The V gene's germline CDR1 is MGHDK and CDR2 SYGVNS. The CDR3 consists of 15 residues. V gave up 1 base and J gave up 4 bases; unmatched junction bases: 3. The CDR3 here is CASSESGTGVTEAFF. CDR3 coding DNA: TGTGCCAGCAGTGAATCCGGGACAGGGGTCACTGAAGCTTTCTTT. Drawing the rest from reference TRBV25-1 and TRBJ1-1, the complete variable domain is EADIYQTPRYLVIGTGKKITLECSQTMGHDKMYWYQQDPGMELHLIHYSYGVNSTEKGDLSSESTVSRIRTEHFPLTLESARPSHTSQYLCASSESGTGVTEAFFGQGTRLTVV.

The chain uses TRBV15 and TRBJ1-2; TRBD1 is a possible D gene (6 bases). V was trimmed by 2 bases and J by 1 base, leaving 11 bases between them. The V gene's germline CDR1 is LNHNV and CDR2 YYDKDF (reference sequence). CDR3 length equals 15 residues. CDR3 DNA: TGTGCCACCAGCAGAAACAGGGATGTTAACTATGGCTACACCTTC. It specifies CATSRNRDVNYGYTF.

The V gene is TRBV27, the J gene TRBJ1-6; TRBD1 agrees at 7 bases. The trim removed 4 bases at V and 3 bases at J, leaving 3 bases unmatched. This CDR3 contains 15 residues. CDR1 is MNHEY and CDR2 is SMNVEV in the germline V gene (reference sequence). The CDR3 sequence: CASSSGQYYNSPLHF. DNA of the CDR3: TGTGCCAGCAGTTCGGGACAGTACTATAATTCACCCCTCCACTTT.

The chain uses TRBV18 and TRBJ1-4; no firm D call. V shed 3 bases and J shed 0 bases, with 11 bases lying between them. The CDR3 extends over 16 amino acids. CDR1 and CDR2 from the germline V gene are KGHSH and LQKENI. The CDR3 spells CASSPAVLSTNEKLFF. CDR3 in DNA: TGTGCCAGCTCACCCGCGGTCCTGTCAACTAATGAAAAACTGTTTTTT.

J is TRBJ2-7 and V is TRBV5-5, with 8 bases that match TRBD2. V lost 1 base, J lost 5 bases, and 8 bases stayed unmatched. The CDR3 has 15 residues. The germline V gene has CDR1 SGHKS and CDR2 YYEKEE (reference sequence). The CDR3 loop reads CASSLRRGGPNEQYF. Written as DNA, the CDR3 is TGTGCCAGCAGCTTGCGTCGCGGGGGGCCGAACGAGCAGTACTTC.

This clone was counted a single time. The rearrangement joins TRBV10-1 to TRBJ2-5; the match to TRBD2 covers 10 bases. With 5 bases clipped from V and 7 bases from J, the junction kept 4 bases outside the gene matches. The CDR3 loop spans 13 amino acids. The germline V gene has CDR1 WNHNN and CDR2 SYGVQD (reference sequence). This CDR3 reads CASSTTSGATQYF. CDR3 sequence (DNA): TGCGCCAGCAGTACTACTAGCGGGGCGACCCAGTACTTC.

The chain employs TRBV5-4 and TRBJ2-5; 7 bases are a match to TRBD2. Germline values: CDR1 SGHNT, CDR2 YYREEE (reference sequence). With 3 bases clipped from V and 5 bases from J, the junction kept 4 bases outside the gene matches. CDR3 length: 13 residues. The CDR3 region is CASSSRLAETQYF. The CDR3 DNA follows: TGTGCCAGCAGCTCAAGACTAGCCGAGACCCAGTACTTC.

This chain uses TRBV7-6 with TRBJ2-1; 7 bases map to TRBD1. The J segment lost 5 bases and the V segment lost 1 base, leaving 2 bases of the junction unmatched. Germline lookup yields CDR1 SGHVS and CDR2 FNYEAQ. The CDR3 extends over 14 amino acids. The CDR3 here is CASSLGGQNNEQFF. In DNA, the CDR3 is TGTGCCAGCAGCTTAGGGGGACAGAACAATGAGCAGTTCTTC.

The V call is TRBV7-9, the J call TRBJ1-2; D gene ambiguous. Germline CDR1 reads SEHNR; CDR2 reads FQNEAQ (reference sequence). CDR3 length: 14 residues. V gave up 2 bases and J gave up 2 bases, with 9 bases separating them. The CDR3 loop reads CASSLFPENYGYTF. The CDR3 DNA follows: TGTGCCAGCAGCTTATTCCCCGAGAACTATGGCTACACCTTC.

This clone was observed a few times. This rearrangement joins TRBV18 to TRBJ2-7, with a tentative D call TRBD2 (6 bases). Trimming removed 4 bases from V and 3 bases from J, with 16 bases in between. The CDR3 covers 15 residues. Germline lookup yields CDR1 KGHSH and CDR2 LQKENI. The CDR3 sequence is CASSQTSGPLYEQYF. CDR3 coding DNA: TGTGCCAGCTCACAAACCAGCGGGCCACTCTACGAGCAGTACTTC. Full variable domain (rest looked up from reference TRBV18 and TRBJ2-7): NAGVMQNPRHLVRRRGQEARLRCSPMKGHSHVYWYRQLPEEGLKFMVYLQKENIIDESGMPKERFSAEFPKEGPSILRIQQVVRGDSAAYFCASSQTSGPLYEQYFGPGTRLTVT.

V and J are TRBV27 and TRBJ2-7, with D maybe TRBD2 (5 bases). The CDR3 consists of 13 residues. The V end was cut by 2 bases, the J end by 5 bases, with 10 bases between. The germline V gene has CDR1 MNHEY and CDR2 SMNVEV (reference sequence). The CDR3 protein is CASSLAGTHEQYF. The CDR3 DNA follows: TGTGCCAGCAGTTTAGCGGGTACCCACGAGCAGTACTTC.

The chain recombines TRBV18 with TRBJ1-6; D not resolved. The CDR3 is 16 amino acids. CDR1 is KGHSH and CDR2 is LQKENI in the germline V gene. V was pared by 4 bases and J by 7 bases, with 17 bases between. CDR3 loop: CASSQYHPGQNSPLHF. Written as DNA, the CDR3 is TGTGCCAGCTCACAATATCACCCAGGTCAGAATTCACCCCTCCACTTT.

This CDR3 reads CASSLATGTYNEQFF. In DNA form, the CDR3 reads TGTGCCAGCAGCTTAGCTACGGGGACCTACAATGAGCAGTTCTTC. V is TRBV7-8 and J is TRBJ2-1; tentative D call: TRBD2 (5 bases). The ends were cut back, 0 bases at V and 2 bases at J, with 8 bases in the middle. This CDR3 has 15 amino acids. The germline gives CDR1 SGHVS, CDR2 FQNEAQ.

V usage is TRBV25-1 and J usage is TRBJ1-4, with D hard to call. Trimming cost V 1 base and J 2 bases, with 11 bases left between them. Germline V gives CDR1 MGHDK, CDR2 SYGVNS. The CDR3 extends over 16 amino acids. CDR3 region: CASSESRTSTNEKLFF. The CDR3 DNA reads TGTGCCAGCAGTGAATCCCGGACTAGTACTAATGAAAAACTGTTTTTT.